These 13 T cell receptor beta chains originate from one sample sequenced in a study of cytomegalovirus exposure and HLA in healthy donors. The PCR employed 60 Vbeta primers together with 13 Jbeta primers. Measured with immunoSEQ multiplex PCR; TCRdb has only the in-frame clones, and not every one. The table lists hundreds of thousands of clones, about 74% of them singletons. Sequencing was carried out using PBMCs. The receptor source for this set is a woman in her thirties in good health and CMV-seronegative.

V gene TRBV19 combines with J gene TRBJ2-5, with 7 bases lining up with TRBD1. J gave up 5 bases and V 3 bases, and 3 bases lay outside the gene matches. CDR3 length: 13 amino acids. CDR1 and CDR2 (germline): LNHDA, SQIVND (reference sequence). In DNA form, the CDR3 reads TGTGCCAGTAGTATCGGCAGGGGGGAGACCCAGTACTTC. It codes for CASSIGRGETQYF.

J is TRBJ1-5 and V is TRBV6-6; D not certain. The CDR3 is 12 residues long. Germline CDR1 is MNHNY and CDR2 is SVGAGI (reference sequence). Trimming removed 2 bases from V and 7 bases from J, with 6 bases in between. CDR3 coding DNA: TGTGCCAGCAGTTACCCGGGGCAGCCCCAGCATTTT. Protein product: CASSYPGQPQHF.

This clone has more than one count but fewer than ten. CDR3 coding DNA: TGTGCCAGCAGGACTAGCGGGATGGGTACGCAGTATTTT. Its translation is CASRTSGMGTQYF. The chain employs TRBV28 and TRBJ2-3; TRBD2 matches 11 bases. This CDR3 region has 13 residues. Germline V gene lookup returns CDR1 MDHEN and CDR2 SYDVKM. The trim removed 6 bases at V and 8 bases at J, leaving 4 bases unmatched.

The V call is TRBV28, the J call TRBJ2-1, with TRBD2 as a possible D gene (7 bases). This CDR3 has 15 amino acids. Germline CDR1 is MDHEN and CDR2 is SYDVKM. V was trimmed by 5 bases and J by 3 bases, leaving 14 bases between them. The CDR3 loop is CASSPAGAGYNEQFF. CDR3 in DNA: TGTGCCAGCAGTCCCGCGGGGGCAGGCTACAATGAGCAGTTCTTC.

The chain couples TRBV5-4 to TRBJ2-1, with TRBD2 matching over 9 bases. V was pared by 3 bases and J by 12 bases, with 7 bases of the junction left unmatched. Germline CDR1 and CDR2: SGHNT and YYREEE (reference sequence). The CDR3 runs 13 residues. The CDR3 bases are TGTGCCAGCAGCTCGCGGGAGGGCCTGGGGCAGTTCTTC. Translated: CASSSREGLGQFF.

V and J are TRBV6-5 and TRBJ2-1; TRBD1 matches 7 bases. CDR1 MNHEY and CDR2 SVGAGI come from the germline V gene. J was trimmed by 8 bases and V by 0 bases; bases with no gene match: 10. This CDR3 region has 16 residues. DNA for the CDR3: TGTGCCAGCAGTTACTCTTCATACAGGGGAAGCTATGAGCAGTTCTTC. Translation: CASSYSSYRGSYEQFF.

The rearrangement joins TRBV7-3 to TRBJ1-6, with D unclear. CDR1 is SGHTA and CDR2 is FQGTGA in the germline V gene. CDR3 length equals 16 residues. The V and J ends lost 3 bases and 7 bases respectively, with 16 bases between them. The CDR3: CASSLASTGGNSPLHF. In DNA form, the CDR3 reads TGTGCCAGCAGCTTGGCATCCACCGGAGGGAATTCACCCCTCCACTTT.

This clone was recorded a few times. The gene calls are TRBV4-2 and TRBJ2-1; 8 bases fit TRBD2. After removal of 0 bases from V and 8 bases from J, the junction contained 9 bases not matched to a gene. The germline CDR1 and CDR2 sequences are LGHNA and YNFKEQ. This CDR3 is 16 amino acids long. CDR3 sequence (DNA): TGTGCCAGCAGCCAAGATGGAGCGGGAGTTGTTGATGAGCAGTTCTTC. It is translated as CASSQDGAGVVDEQFF.

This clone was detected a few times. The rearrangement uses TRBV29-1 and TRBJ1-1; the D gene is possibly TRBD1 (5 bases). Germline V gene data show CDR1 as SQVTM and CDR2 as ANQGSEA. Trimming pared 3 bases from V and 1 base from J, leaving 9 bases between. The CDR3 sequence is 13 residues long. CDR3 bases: TGCAGCGTTGAGCGAACAGGGAACACTGAAGCTTTCTTT. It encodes CSVERTGNTEAFF.

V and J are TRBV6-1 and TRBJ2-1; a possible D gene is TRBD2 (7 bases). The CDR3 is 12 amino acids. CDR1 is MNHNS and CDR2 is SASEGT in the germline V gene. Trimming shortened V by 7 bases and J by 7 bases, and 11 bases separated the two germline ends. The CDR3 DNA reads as TGTGCCAGCACGGGGGGCGGTAATGAGCAGTTCTTC. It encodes CASTGGGNEQFF.

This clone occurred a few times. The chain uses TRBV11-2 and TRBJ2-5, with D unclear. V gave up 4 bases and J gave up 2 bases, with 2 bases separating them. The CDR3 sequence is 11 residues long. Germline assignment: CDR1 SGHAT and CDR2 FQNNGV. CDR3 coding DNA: TGTGCCAGCAGCTCTCAAGAGACCCAGTACTTC. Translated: CASSSQETQYF.

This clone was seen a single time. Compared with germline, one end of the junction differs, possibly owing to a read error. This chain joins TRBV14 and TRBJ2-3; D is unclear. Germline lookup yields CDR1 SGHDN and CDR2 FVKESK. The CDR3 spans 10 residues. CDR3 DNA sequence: TGTGCCAGCAGCACTGATACGCAGTATTTT. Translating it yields CASSTDTQYF.

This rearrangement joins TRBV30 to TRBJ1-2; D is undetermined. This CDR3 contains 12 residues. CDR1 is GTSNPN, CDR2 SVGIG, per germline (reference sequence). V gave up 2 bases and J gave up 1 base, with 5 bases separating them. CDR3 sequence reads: CAWSPLNYGYTF. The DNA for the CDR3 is TGTGCCTGGAGTCCCCTTAACTATGGCTACACCTTC.